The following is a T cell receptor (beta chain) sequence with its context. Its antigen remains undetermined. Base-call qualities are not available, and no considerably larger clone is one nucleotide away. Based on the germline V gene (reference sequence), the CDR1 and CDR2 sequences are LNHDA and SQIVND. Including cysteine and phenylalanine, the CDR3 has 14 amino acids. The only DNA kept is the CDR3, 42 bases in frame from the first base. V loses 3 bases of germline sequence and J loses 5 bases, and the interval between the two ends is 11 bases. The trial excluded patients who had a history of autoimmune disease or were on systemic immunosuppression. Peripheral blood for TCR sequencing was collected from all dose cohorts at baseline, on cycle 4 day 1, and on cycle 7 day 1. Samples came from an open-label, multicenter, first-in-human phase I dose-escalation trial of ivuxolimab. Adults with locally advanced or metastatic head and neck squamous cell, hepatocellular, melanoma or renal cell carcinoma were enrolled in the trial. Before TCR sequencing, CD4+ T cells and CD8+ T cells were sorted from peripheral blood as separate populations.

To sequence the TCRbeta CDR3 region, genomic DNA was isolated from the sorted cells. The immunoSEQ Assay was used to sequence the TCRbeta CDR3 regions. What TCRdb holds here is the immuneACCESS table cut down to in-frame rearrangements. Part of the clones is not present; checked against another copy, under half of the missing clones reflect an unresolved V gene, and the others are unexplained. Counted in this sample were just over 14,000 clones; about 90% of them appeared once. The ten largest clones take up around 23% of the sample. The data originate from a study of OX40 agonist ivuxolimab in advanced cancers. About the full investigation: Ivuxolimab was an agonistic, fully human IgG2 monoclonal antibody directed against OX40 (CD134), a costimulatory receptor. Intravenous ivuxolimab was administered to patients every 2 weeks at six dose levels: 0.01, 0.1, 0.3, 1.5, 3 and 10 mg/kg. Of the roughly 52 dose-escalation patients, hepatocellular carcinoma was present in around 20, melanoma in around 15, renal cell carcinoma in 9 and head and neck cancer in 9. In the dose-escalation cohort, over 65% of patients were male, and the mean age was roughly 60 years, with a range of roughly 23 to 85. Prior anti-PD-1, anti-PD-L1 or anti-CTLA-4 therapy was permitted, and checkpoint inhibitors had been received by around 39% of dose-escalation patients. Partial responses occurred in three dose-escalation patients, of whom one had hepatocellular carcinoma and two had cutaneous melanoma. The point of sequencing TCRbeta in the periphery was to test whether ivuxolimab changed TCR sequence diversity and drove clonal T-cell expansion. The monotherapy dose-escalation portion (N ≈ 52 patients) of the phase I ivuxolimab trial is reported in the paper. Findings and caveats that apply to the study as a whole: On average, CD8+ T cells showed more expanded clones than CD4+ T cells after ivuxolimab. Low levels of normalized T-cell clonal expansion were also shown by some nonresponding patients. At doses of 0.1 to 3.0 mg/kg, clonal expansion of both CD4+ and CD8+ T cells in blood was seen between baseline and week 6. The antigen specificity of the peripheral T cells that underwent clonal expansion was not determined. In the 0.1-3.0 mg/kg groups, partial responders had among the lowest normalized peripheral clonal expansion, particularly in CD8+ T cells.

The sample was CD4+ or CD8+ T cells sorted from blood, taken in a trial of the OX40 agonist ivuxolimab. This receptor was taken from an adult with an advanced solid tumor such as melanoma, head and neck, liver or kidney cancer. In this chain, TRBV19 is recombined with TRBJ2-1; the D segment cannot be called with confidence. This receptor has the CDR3 CASSIVGPNNEQFF. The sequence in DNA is TGTGCCAGTAGTATTGTGGGCCCTAACAATGAGCAGTTCTTC.